This T cell receptor (beta chain) was retrieved from a study of T-cell memory formation after mild COVID-19. Overall study results and limits: Those CD4+ clones that contracted were mainly in CM and EM (CD8+ ones in EMRA). Later expanders leaned toward CD4+, whereas clones contracting from day 15 to 85 were balanced CD4/CD8. In pre-infection memory, a portion of responding clones appeared, which suggested that cross-reactive memory joined.

Germline V lookup: CDR1 SGHDT, CDR2 YYEEEE. J was trimmed by 5 bases and V by 3 bases; bases with no gene match: 7. This CDR3 spans 15 amino acids. TCRdb reprocessed the 5' RACE reads with MiXCR, giving one entry per CDR3 protein. The sample lists approximately 400,000 distinct CDR3 sequences; approximately 18% were seen once. Note on this clonotype: Antigen unknown.

The sample consisted of PBMCs or a T cell subset sorted from them (not recorded which). The chain carries TRBV5-6 and TRBJ1-1, with 10 bases matching TRBD1. The receptor comes from a man younger than 35 who had mild COVID-19 (a few samples of this study predate the infection). Cell type and time point are not known. CDR3 loop: CASSYRDRGWTEAFF. The CDR3 nucleotides read TGTGCCAGCAGCTACCGGGACAGGGGATGGACTGAAGCTTTCTTT.